Listed here are 14 T cell receptor beta chains from one sample, sequenced in a study of blood T cell repertoires in COVID-19. Clones were sequenced by immunoSEQ multiplex PCR, and TCRdb holds only the in-frame ones, with some missing. The sample shows about 170,000 clones, around 89% of them seen only once. Sequencing was performed on peripheral blood. These receptor sequences come from a man in his forties or fifties who had recovered from COVID-19.

This clone has more than one count but fewer than ten. V gene TRBV6-5 combines with J gene TRBJ1-1; D gene unclear. This CDR3 region has 13 residues. V was trimmed by 2 bases and J by 4 bases, leaving 8 bases between them. CDR1 and CDR2 from the germline V gene are MNHEY and SVGAGI. The CDR3 nucleotides are TGTGCCAGCAGTTACCGCACGGGCACTGAAGCTTTCTTT. Protein sequence: CASSYRTGTEAFF.

This chain joins TRBV27 and TRBJ2-3, with 7 bases that match TRBD1. After removal of 2 bases from V and 2 bases from J, the junction contained 4 bases not matched to a gene. Germline V CDR1 and CDR2: MNHEY, SMNVEV (reference sequence). CDR3 size: 15 residues. The CDR3 bases are TGTGCCAGCAGTTTACAACAGGGGATCACAGATACGCAGTATTTT. It is translated as CASSLQQGITDTQYF.

The chain combines TRBV6-2 or TRBV6-3 with TRBJ1-4; D may be TRBD1 (6 bases). Germline-derived CDR1 and CDR2 are MNHEY and SVGEGT. Trimming removed 5 bases from V and 10 bases from J, with 11 bases in between. CDR3 length equals 12 residues. The CDR3 coding sequence is TGTGCCAGCAGTACAGGGATAGGAAAACTGTTTTTT. This sequence encodes CASSTGIGKLFF.

V gene TRBV6-2 or TRBV6-3 combines with J gene TRBJ1-5, with a possible D match to TRBD1 (5 bases). Germline-derived CDR1 and CDR2 are MNHEY and SVGEGT. V lost 6 bases and J 0 bases, leaving 24 bases between the germline ends. This CDR3 region has 19 residues. The CDR3 DNA follows: TGTGCCAGCAGCCCTCCGGCAGGGCAGTTAAGGGATAGCAATCAGCCCCAGCATTTT. Protein sequence: CASSPPAGQLRDSNQPQHF.

The chain recombines TRBV27 with TRBJ1-5, with D hard to call. The CDR3 totals 15 residues. Trimming stripped 0 bases from V and 0 bases from J, with 6 bases between. CDR1 is MNHEY and CDR2 is SMNVEV in the germline V gene (reference sequence). CDR3 in DNA: TGTGCCAGCAGTTTATCGGGAGTTAGCAATCAGCCCCAGCATTTT. It yields the protein CASSLSGVSNQPQHF.

For this clone: A read error may produce the germline difference seen at one junction end. V is TRBV14 and J is TRBJ1-4; TRBD1 matches 8 bases. This CDR3 comprises 13 residues. CDR1 and CDR2 from the germline V gene are SGHDN and FVKESK. The CDR3 sequence: CASSPTNAGQVAF. Here the CDR3 DNA reads TGTGCCAGCAGCCCAACGAATGCGGGACAGGTAGCTTTT.

The V gene is TRBV21-1, the J gene TRBJ2-2; the listed D gene, TRBD1, was not tested against the DNA. TRBV21-1 is tagged as a pseudogene. This CDR3 contains 15 residues. For the CDR3, the DNA is TGTGCCAGCAGCAAAAAGGACAGCTCCACCGGGGAGCTGTTTTTT. Its translation: CASSKKDSSTGELFF.

J is TRBJ1-4 and V is TRBV7-9; no reliable D call. V gave up 3 bases and J gave up 7 bases, with 3 bases separating them. Germline CDR1 and CDR2: SEHNR and FQNEAQ (reference sequence). CDR3 length equals 11 residues. This CDR3 reads CASSFGEKLFF. CDR3 DNA: TGTGCCAGCAGCTTCGGTGAAAAACTGTTTTTT.

The CDR3 is CASSVSGQRETQYF. The CDR3 DNA sequence: TGCGCCAGCTCCGTGTCGGGACAGAGGGAGACCCAGTACTTC. The chain employs TRBV10-2 and TRBJ2-5; TRBD1 matches at 7 bases. Looked up from germline, CDR1 is WSHSY and CDR2 is SAAADI. The CDR3 contains 14 residues. After removal of 8 bases from V and 5 bases from J, the junction contained 11 bases not matched to a gene.

This sequence joins TRBV5-5 and TRBJ2-7; unclear D gene. The CDR3 is 14 residues long. CDR1 is SGHKS and CDR2 is YYEKEE in the germline V gene (reference sequence). Trimming stripped 0 bases from V and 2 bases from J, with 9 bases between. The CDR3 region has the DNA TGTGCCAGCAGCTTGGGTCTCCAGACCTACGAGCAGTACTTC. It translates to CASSLGLQTYEQYF.

J is TRBJ1-4 and V is TRBV28, with 7 bases identical to TRBD1. Germline V gives CDR1 MDHEN, CDR2 SYDVKM. This CDR3 has 15 amino acids. The V and J ends lost 5 bases and 0 bases, in that order; junction bases with no gene match: 3. CDR3: CASSQQGATNEKLFF. The CDR3 DNA sequence: TGTGCCAGCAGTCAGCAGGGGGCAACTAATGAAAAACTGTTTTTT.

The rearrangement joins TRBV7-2 to TRBJ2-2; 13 bases fit TRBD2. V lost 5 bases, J lost 6 bases, and 3 bases stayed unmatched. Germline V lookup: CDR1 SGHTA, CDR2 FQGNSA. The CDR3 loop spans 15 amino acids. CDR3 residues: CASSPTSGRAGELFF. DNA for the CDR3: TGTGCCAGCAGCCCAACTAGCGGGAGGGCCGGGGAGCTGTTTTTT.

The CDR3: CASSSTTSGRGTDTQYF. The CDR3 bases are TGTGCCAGCAGCTCCACGACTAGCGGGAGGGGCACAGATACGCAGTATTTT. The chain combines TRBV7-6 with TRBJ2-3; 14 nucleotides line up with TRBD2. Germline V gene lookup returns CDR1 SGHVS and CDR2 FNYEAQ. After removal of 4 bases from V and 1 base from J, the junction contained 4 bases not matched to a gene. CDR3 length: 17 residues.

V is TRBV30 and J is TRBJ2-3; 10 bases map to TRBD2. This CDR3 is built from 15 residues. J lost 8 bases, V lost 0 bases, and 8 bases had no gene match. Germline lookup yields CDR1 GTSNPN and CDR2 SVGIG (reference sequence). CDR3 in amino acids: CAWSVASGGAGTQYF. For the CDR3, the DNA is TGTGCCTGGAGTGTAGCCAGCGGGGGGGCTGGTACGCAGTATTTT.